This T cell receptor (beta chain) was recorded in a study of identical twins. All donors were healthy, and all were Caucasian. This clonotype was picked up many times. The antigen is unknown. TCRdb re-called the 5' RACE reads through MiXCR, storing one row per CDR3 protein. Among hundreds of thousands of distinct CDR3 sequences listed, about 12% were seen once. Study results and caveats: Its conclusions, products of cross-sectional statistical analysis, did not come from following the same donors. Twin-shared out-of-frame alpha sequences showed excess low generation probability.

These data also featured in a second study, about yellow fever vaccine responses in identical twins. From that study: On the reported evidence, twins' vaccine T cell responses seemed partly convergent and partly personalized.

The sequence derives from a woman under 30 in good health. Sequences were obtained from PBMCs.

The CDR3 loop reads CASSLTGRTTGNTIYF. CDR3 bases: TGTGCCAGCAGTTTGACAGGCCGAACCACTGGAAACACCATATATTTT. The rearrangement uses TRBV12-3 or TRBV12-4 and TRBJ1-3; the D gene is possibly TRBD1 (6 bases). The CDR3 sequence is 16 residues long. The V end lost 3 bases, the J end lost 2 bases, and 14 bases lay between the germline ends.